The sequence of this T cell receptor beta chain was determined in a study of cytomegalovirus exposure and HLA in healthy donors. This CDR3 has 17 residues. The germline V gene encodes CDR1 SGHAT and CDR2 FQDESV (reference sequence). V lost 1 base, J lost 1 base, and 3 bases stayed unmatched. It was with 60 Vbeta and 13 Jbeta primers that the PCR ran. The table came from immunoSEQ multiplex PCR; TCRdb's copy has only in-frame clones and leaves some out. The table lists 95,000 to 150,000 clones, around 81% of them singletons. The sequence was collected from a female donor in good health and CMV-seronegative. What was sequenced was PBMCs. The chain is built from TRBV11-1 and TRBJ2-5; 13 bases are shared with TRBD2. The CDR3 DNA reads TGTGCCAGCAGCTTAGGACTAGCGGGGGGACCCCAAGAGACCCAGTACTTC. Encoded protein: CASSLGLAGGPQETQYF. The whole variable domain, remainder taken from reference TRBV11-1 and TRBJ2-5, is EAEVAQSPRYKITEKSQAVAFWCDPISGHATLYWYRQILGQGPELLVQFQDESVVDDSQLPKDRFSAERLKGVDSTLKIQPAELGDSAMYLCASSLGLAGGPQETQYFGPGTRLLVL.